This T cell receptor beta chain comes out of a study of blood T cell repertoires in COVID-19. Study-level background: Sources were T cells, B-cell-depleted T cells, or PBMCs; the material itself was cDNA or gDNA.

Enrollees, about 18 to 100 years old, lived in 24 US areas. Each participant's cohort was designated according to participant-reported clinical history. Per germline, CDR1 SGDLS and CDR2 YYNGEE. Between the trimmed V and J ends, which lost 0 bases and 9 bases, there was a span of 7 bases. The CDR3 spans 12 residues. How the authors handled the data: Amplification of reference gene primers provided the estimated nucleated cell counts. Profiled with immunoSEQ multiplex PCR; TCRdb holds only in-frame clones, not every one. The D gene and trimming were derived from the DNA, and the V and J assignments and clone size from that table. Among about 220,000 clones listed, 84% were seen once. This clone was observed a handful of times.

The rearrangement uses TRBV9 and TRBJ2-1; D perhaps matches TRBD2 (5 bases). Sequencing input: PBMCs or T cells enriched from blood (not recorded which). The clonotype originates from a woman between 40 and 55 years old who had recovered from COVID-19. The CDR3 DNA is TGTGCCAGCAGCGTAGACCGGGGTGAGCAGTTCTTC. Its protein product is CASSVDRGEQFF.